A selection of T cell receptor beta chains follows, all from one sample in a study of blood T cell repertoires in COVID-19. The table came from immunoSEQ multiplex PCR; TCRdb's copy has only in-frame clones and leaves some out. The sample includes approximately 96,000 clones, about 87% of them seen just once. The sequenced sample consisted of peripheral blood. The receptors originated from a human donor with COVID-19, enrolled during active disease. The donor label of this sample is uncertain. The CDR3 runs from the conserved cysteine through the conserved F or W. A D gene is named only where the DNA matches it firmly. Part of the rows lack a size; the others show once, few, many or a class for expanded clones.

d_gene: NA; j_gene: TRBJ1-1; abundance: NA; v_gene: TRBV27; CDR3aa: CASSPTWRSEAFF; CDR3nt: TGTGCCAGCAGTCCTACATGGAGGAGTGAAGCTTTCTTT
d_gene: TRBD2; j_gene: TRBJ2-7; abundance: NA; v_gene: TRBV4-2; CDR3aa: CASSQEGAGLAGRNEQYF; CDR3nt: TGTGCCAGCAGCCAAGAGGGGGCAGGACTAGCGGGACGGAACGAGCAGTACTTC
d_gene: NA; j_gene: TRBJ2-1; abundance: few; v_gene: TRBV5-1; CDR3aa: CASSFRDRASGRSFNEQFF; CDR3nt: TGCGCCAGCAGCTTCCGGGACAGGGCCAGCGGGAGGAGTTTTAATGAGCAGTTCTTC
d_gene: NA; j_gene: TRBJ1-5; abundance: NA; v_gene: TRBV11-2; CDR3aa: CASSLSGGDQPQHF; CDR3nt: TGTGCCAGCAGCTTAAGTGGGGGCGATCAGCCCCAGCATTTT
d_gene: NA; j_gene: TRBJ1-1; abundance: NA; v_gene: TRBV9; CDR3aa: CASSGALGGSGEAFF; CDR3nt: TGTGCCAGCAGCGGGGCCCTTGGCGGGAGCGGTGAAGCTTTCTTT
d_gene: TRBD1; j_gene: TRBJ2-3; abundance: NA; v_gene: TRBV27; CDR3aa: CASATGTGTGRQYF; CDR3nt: TGTGCCAGCGCGACAGGGACCGGCACGGGGAGGCAGTATTTT
d_gene: NA; j_gene: TRBJ2-6; abundance: NA; v_gene: TRBV6-1; CDR3aa: CASSEEHGGANVLTF; CDR3nt: TGTGCCAGCAGTGAGGAGCATGGAGGGGCCAACGTCCTGACTTTC
d_gene: NA; j_gene: TRBJ1-5; abundance: NA; v_gene: TRBV4-1; CDR3aa: CASSQAPGPYSNQPQHF; CDR3nt: TGCGCCAGCAGCCAAGCACCAGGCCCTTATAGCAATCAGCCCCAGCATTTT
d_gene: TRBD1; j_gene: TRBJ2-7; abundance: NA; v_gene: TRBV19; CDR3aa: CASSTADRSGYEQYF; CDR3nt: TGTGCCAGTAGTACCGCGGACAGGTCAGGTTACGAGCAGTACTTC
d_gene: NA; j_gene: TRBJ2-5; abundance: NA; v_gene: TRBV25-1; CDR3aa: CASSEMGGEQETQYF; CDR3nt: TGTGCCAGCAGTGAAATGGGCGGGGAGCAAGAGACCCAGTACTTC
d_gene: NA; j_gene: TRBJ1-2; abundance: few; v_gene: TRBV10-2; CDR3aa: CASSDLRSGGYTF; CDR3nt: TGCGCCAGCAGTGACCTGAGGAGTGGTGGCTACACCTTC
d_gene: TRBD2; j_gene: TRBJ2-7; abundance: NA; v_gene: TRBV5-1; CDR3aa: CASSPRGVAGDEQYF; CDR3nt: TGCGCCAGCAGCCCTCGGGGGGTAGCGGGAGACGAGCAGTACTTC
d_gene: NA; j_gene: TRBJ1-2; abundance: NA; v_gene: TRBV4-1; CDR3aa: CASSQEPRGANYGYTF; CDR3nt: TGCGCCAGCAGCCAAGAACCCCGGGGGGCTAACTATGGCTACACCTTC
d_gene: TRBD2; j_gene: TRBJ2-2; abundance: NA; v_gene: TRBV4-2; CDR3aa: CASSQPGLAIGGTGELFF; CDR3nt: TGTGCCAGCAGCCAGCCGGGACTAGCGATCGGTGGAACCGGGGAGCTGTTTTTT
d_gene: NA; j_gene: TRBJ1-2; abundance: NA; v_gene: TRBV7-2; CDR3aa: CASSIYREGYTF; CDR3nt: TGTGCCAGCAGCATCTACAGGGAGGGCTACACCTTC
d_gene: NA; j_gene: TRBJ2-5; abundance: NA; v_gene: TRBV18; CDR3aa: CASSSVEETQYF; CDR3nt: TGTGCCAGCTCATCCGTCGAGGAGACCCAGTACTTC
d_gene: TRBD1; j_gene: TRBJ1-1; abundance: NA; v_gene: TRBV6-5; CDR3aa: CASSGTEAEAFF; CDR3nt: TGTGCCAGCTCCGGGACAGAGGCTGAAGCTTTCTTT
d_gene: TRBD1; j_gene: TRBJ1-5; abundance: NA; v_gene: TRBV7-2; CDR3aa: CASSRTGQGNQPQHF; CDR3nt: TGTGCCAGCAGTCGGACAGGGCAAGGCAATCAGCCCCAGCATTTT
d_gene: TRBD1; j_gene: TRBJ2-5; abundance: NA; v_gene: TRBV11-3; CDR3aa: CASSYTGADETQYF; CDR3nt: TGTGCCAGCAGCTATACAGGGGCGGATGAGACCCAGTACTTC
d_gene: TRBD2; j_gene: TRBJ2-1; abundance: NA; v_gene: TRBV18; CDR3aa: CASSPLAAYNEQFF; CDR3nt: TGTGCCAGCTCACCTCTAGCGGCATACAATGAGCAGTTCTTC
d_gene: NA; j_gene: TRBJ1-2; abundance: NA; v_gene: TRBV9; CDR3aa: CASSSPPLYGYTF; CDR3nt: TGTGCCAGCAGCTCCCCCCCCCTTTATGGCTACACCTTC
d_gene: TRBD1; j_gene: TRBJ2-3; abundance: NA; v_gene: TRBV9; CDR3aa: CASSVGAGTGRDTQYF; CDR3nt: TGTGCCAGCAGCGTAGGGGCCGGGACAGGACGAGATACGCAGTATTTT
d_gene: TRBD1; j_gene: TRBJ1-1; abundance: NA; v_gene: TRBV25-1; CDR3aa: CASSDPGQGVDEAFF; CDR3nt: TGTGCCAGCAGTGACCCCGGACAGGGAGTAGATGAAGCTTTCTTT
d_gene: NA; j_gene: TRBJ1-6; abundance: once; v_gene: TRBV10-2; CDR3aa: CASSERGAAYSPLHF; CDR3nt: TGCGCCAGCAGTGAACGGGGGGCCGCCTATTCACCCCTCCACTTT
d_gene: NA; j_gene: TRBJ1-6; abundance: NA; v_gene: TRBV19; CDR3aa: CASSSNRAYPNSPLHF; CDR3nt: TGTGCCAGTAGCTCCAACAGGGCGTACCCCAATTCACCCCTCCACTTT
d_gene: TRBD1; j_gene: TRBJ1-1; abundance: NA; v_gene: TRBV2; CDR3aa: CASAQGESTEAFF; CDR3nt: TGTGCCAGCGCACAGGGGGAGAGTACTGAAGCTTTCTTT
d_gene: TRBD1; j_gene: TRBJ1-1; abundance: few; v_gene: TRBV6-5; CDR3aa: CASSYSAQGAFEAFF; CDR3nt: TGTGCCAGCAGTTACTCTGCACAGGGGGCCTTTGAAGCTTTCTTT
d_gene: TRBD2; j_gene: TRBJ2-3; abundance: NA; v_gene: TRBV19; CDR3aa: CASSISGRAKDTQYF; CDR3nt: TGTGCCAGTAGTATAAGCGGGAGGGCCAAGGATACGCAGTATTTT
d_gene: TRBD1; j_gene: TRBJ1-1; abundance: NA; v_gene: TRBV9; CDR3aa: CASSVGRGQGNTEAFF; CDR3nt: TGTGCCAGCAGCGTAGGGCGAGGACAGGGGAACACTGAAGCTTTCTTT
d_gene: NA; j_gene: TRBJ2-3; abundance: NA; v_gene: TRBV18; CDR3aa: CASSPPTGTDTQYF; CDR3nt: TGTGCCAGCTCACCCCCGACAGGCACAGATACGCAGTATTTT
d_gene: NA; j_gene: TRBJ1-2; abundance: NA; v_gene: TRBV6-5; CDR3aa: CASSYSGQRKIGYTF; CDR3nt: TGTGCCAGCAGTTACTCGGGACAAAGGAAAATAGGCTACACCTTC
d_gene: TRBD2; j_gene: TRBJ2-7; abundance: once; v_gene: TRBV9; CDR3aa: CASSVAGGISYEQYF; CDR3nt: TGTGCCAGCAGCGTAGCGGGGGGGATCTCCTACGAGCAGTACTTC
d_gene: NA; j_gene: TRBJ1-2; abundance: once; v_gene: TRBV3-1/TRBV3-2; CDR3aa: CASRVGQIGFGYTF; CDR3nt: TGTGCCAGCAGGGTTGGACAGATCGGGTTTGGCTACACCTTC
d_gene: NA; j_gene: TRBJ1-1; abundance: NA; v_gene: TRBV7-9; CDR3aa: CASSLWGENTEAFF; CDR3nt: TGTGCCAGCAGCTTATGGGGCGAGAACACTGAAGCTTTCTTT
d_gene: NA; j_gene: TRBJ2-5; abundance: NA; v_gene: TRBV12-3/TRBV12-4; CDR3aa: CASSLGQGETQYF; CDR3nt: TGTGCCAGCAGTTTGGGGCAGGGGGAGACCCAGTACTTC
d_gene: TRBD2; j_gene: TRBJ2-7; abundance: NA; v_gene: TRBV5-4; CDR3aa: CASSPEGGRRTEQYF; CDR3nt: TGTGCCAGCAGCCCTGAGGGCGGGAGACGAACCGAGCAGTACTTC
d_gene: TRBD1; j_gene: TRBJ1-2; abundance: few; v_gene: TRBV5-1; CDR3aa: CASSLSGQGPGTF; CDR3nt: TGCGCCAGCAGCCTCAGTGGACAGGGGCCAGGCACCTTC
d_gene: NA; j_gene: TRBJ1-2; abundance: NA; v_gene: TRBV5-4; CDR3aa: CASSLGSVNYGYTF; CDR3nt: TGTGCCAGCAGCTTGGGTTCAGTAAACTATGGCTACACCTTC
d_gene: TRBD2; j_gene: TRBJ2-3; abundance: NA; v_gene: TRBV28; CDR3aa: CASSSGGGVDTQYF; CDR3nt: TGTGCCAGCAGTTCCGGGGGAGGGGTAGATACGCAGTATTTT
d_gene: NA; j_gene: TRBJ1-1; abundance: NA; v_gene: TRBV2; CDR3aa: CASSKGVEMNTEAFF; CDR3nt: TGTGCCAGCAGTAAAGGGGTGGAGATGAACACTGAAGCTTTCTTT
d_gene: TRBD1; j_gene: TRBJ1-6; abundance: NA; v_gene: TRBV19; CDR3aa: CASSDQGASDSPLHF; CDR3nt: TGTGCCAGTAGTGATCAGGGGGCTAGTGATTCACCCCTCCACTTT
d_gene: TRBD1; j_gene: TRBJ1-1; abundance: NA; v_gene: TRBV10-3; CDR3aa: CAIRATGGPTLNTEAFF; CDR3nt: TGTGCCATCAGAGCGACAGGGGGCCCGACATTAAACACTGAAGCTTTCTTT